These T cell receptor beta chains were read from a single sample in a study of CD8 T cells in Susac syndrome. TCRdb re-derived calls from the immunoSEQ multiplex PCR reads in MiXCR, one entry per CDR3 protein. The sample comprises 150,000 or so distinct CDR3 sequences, approximately 95% of which are singletons, and approximately 0.094% rests with the top ten. The sequencing input was CD4+ T cells from PBMCs. The receptors were gathered from a human donor with multiple sclerosis. CDR3s include the opening cysteine and the closing phenylalanine or tryptophan. Size values are once, few and many counts, or a class for expanded clones, and some rows have none.

clone size	CDR3 length	V gene	J gene	CDR3 protein
NA	14	TRBV7-8	TRBJ1-1	CASSLINLNTEAFF
NA	12	TRBV6-2/TRBV6-3	TRBJ1-2	CASRRQLSGYTF
NA	14	TRBV2	TRBJ1-2	CASSELTETYGYTF
NA	13	TRBV19	TRBJ2-7	CASSPEDRYEQYF
NA	16	TRBV6-2/TRBV6-3	TRBJ2-3	CASSYSRGRGSDTQYF
NA	13	TRBV7-9	TRBJ1-1	CASSLQGIAEAFF
NA	14	TRBV6-5	TRBJ2-3	CASSYTGFTDTQYF
NA	12	TRBV20-1	TRBJ2-7	CSARSSQDEQYF
NA	13	TRBV5-1	TRBJ2-1	CASTELPNNEQFF
NA	14	TRBV5-1	TRBJ2-1	CASSWGTGVNEQFF
once	9	TRBV7-9	TRBJ2-3	CASRSKQGF
NA	13	TRBV10-3	TRBJ2-2	CAISGASTGELFF
NA	16	TRBV7-3	TRBJ2-7	CASSPGLTGNVREQYF
NA	15	TRBV7-9	TRBJ1-3	CASSLGSASGNTIYF
NA	13	TRBV10-3	TRBJ2-1	CAITGTGRNEQFF
NA	15	TRBV5-1	TRBJ2-1	CASSPGGGPVNEQFF
NA	12	TRBV29-1	TRBJ1-5	CSVGMGEQPQHF
NA	16	TRBV4-2	TRBJ2-7	CASSQGWTSRTYEQYF
NA	17	TRBV20-1	TRBJ2-3	CSARDPILAGGADTQYF
NA	15	TRBV9	TRBJ2-7	CASSVDATPTYEQYF
NA	14	TRBV6-5	TRBJ2-7	CASRGTGPLYEQYF
NA	13	TRBV2	TRBJ1-2	CASSEEANYGYTF
NA	13	TRBV2	TRBJ2-5	CASSESSQETQYF
NA	15	TRBV20-1	TRBJ2-1	CSARDRQGERNEQFF
NA	15	TRBV7-9	TRBJ2-5	CASSRGLFGVETQYF
once	14	TRBV30	TRBJ1-1	CAWRASILNTEAFF
NA	16	TRBV7-2	TRBJ2-1	CASSLARTKVGNEQFF